The 31 T cell receptor beta chains below all came from one sample that was sequenced in a study of blood T cell repertoires in COVID-19 (dated by TCRdb to about 2020). Libraries were constructed by the immunoSEQ multiplex PCR assay. Held by TCRdb, this immuneACCESS table contains in-frame sequences only and omits some clones. Under half of the omission traces to an unresolved V gene where checked; the cause of the rest is unknown. Counted in this sample were some 68,000 clones; about 91% of them appeared once. Together, the top ten hold less than 9% of the sample. The sample taken for sequencing was peripheral blood. The receptors were gathered from a man in his forties with COVID-19, enrolled during active disease.

Of note for this clone: Different DNA sequences within this sample yield the same CDR3. The chain combines TRBV5-1 with TRBJ2-2, with 9 bases aligning to TRBD1. The CDR3 is 14 amino acids. The ends lost 3 bases at V and 4 bases at J; junction bases unmatched: 1. Germline CDR1 reads SGHRS; CDR2 reads YFSETQ. CDR3 in amino acids: CASSSGQGTGELFF. The CDR3 nucleotides read TGCGCCAGCAGCTCGGGACAGGGCACCGGGGAGCTGTTTTTT.

The chain recombines TRBV5-1 with TRBJ1-3; D gene unclear. Germline CDR1 SGHRS, CDR2 YFSETQ. This CDR3 is 14 amino acids long. Trimming removed 4 bases at V and 0 bases at J, with 8 bases between. The CDR3 spells CASSPGYSGNTIYF. CDR3 sequence (DNA): TGCGCCAGCAGCCCGGGGTACTCTGGAAACACCATATATTTT.

V gene TRBV7-7 combines with J gene TRBJ2-3; 8 positions agree with TRBD1. Germline lookup yields CDR1 SSHAT and CDR2 FNYEAQ (reference sequence). This CDR3 has 15 residues. The J segment lost 6 bases and the V segment lost 3 bases, leaving 8 bases of the junction unmatched. The CDR3 sequence: CASSLRDRRSDTQYF. DNA of the CDR3: TGTGCCAGCAGCTTGAGGGACAGGAGATCTGATACGCAGTATTTT.

This chain joins TRBV28 and TRBJ2-2; the D gene is possibly TRBD2 (6 bases). The CDR3 is 12 amino acids. V was clipped by 2 bases and J by 8 bases, with 6 bases between them. The germline V gene has CDR1 MDHEN and CDR2 SYDVKM. Written as DNA, the CDR3 is TGTGCCAGCAGTTTACGGGAGGGGGAGCTGTTTTTT. It specifies CASSLREGELFF.

This sequence joins TRBV6-8 and TRBJ1-2, with a weak D call TRBD1 (6 bases). The CDR3 has 15 amino acids. V lost 6 bases, J lost 1 base, and 15 bases lay in between. The germline V gene encodes CDR1 MNHGY and CDR2 SAAAGT. The DNA of the CDR3 is TGTGCCAGCAGACCGATGGCAGGGGATAACTATGGCTACACCTTC. Protein: CASRPMAGDNYGYTF.

This sequence joins TRBV7-9 and TRBJ2-2; D is possibly TRBD2 (6 bases). The CDR3 spans 15 residues. Per the germline V gene, CDR1 is SEHNR and CDR2 is FQNEAQ (reference sequence). The V end was cut by 0 bases, the J end by 1 base, with 6 bases between. The CDR3 reads CASSLAGLNTGELFF. CDR3 in DNA: TGTGCCAGCAGCTTAGCGGGACTGAACACCGGGGAGCTGTTTTTT.

The J gene is TRBJ1-5, the V gene TRBV28, with 8 bases matching TRBD1. The ends lost 6 bases at V and 0 bases at J; junction bases unmatched: 10. The CDR3 sequence is 17 residues long. Germline V gives CDR1 MDHEN, CDR2 SYDVKM. Written as DNA, the CDR3 is TGTGCCAGCAGCGACAGGGGATGGGTTGGTAGCAATCAGCCCCAGCATTTT. Translation: CASSDRGWVGSNQPQHF. Using reference TRBV28 and TRBJ1-5 for the parts outside the CDR3, the full variable domain is DVKVTQSSRYLVKRTGEKVFLECVQDMDHENMFWYRQDPGLGLRLIYFSYDVKMKEKGDIPEGYSVSREKKERFSLILESASTNQTSMYLCASSDRGWVGSNQPQHFGDGTRLSIL.

The J gene is TRBJ2-1, the V gene TRBV7-9; tentatively, D is TRBD2 (6 bases). Germline V CDR1 and CDR2: SEHNR, FQNEAQ (reference sequence). Between the trimmed V and J ends, which lost 0 bases and 0 bases, there was a span of 12 bases. The CDR3 totals 17 residues. The CDR3 protein is CASSLAGRGSSYNEQFF. The CDR3 nucleotides read TGTGCCAGCAGCTTAGCGGGGCGGGGTAGCTCCTACAATGAGCAGTTCTTC.

For the CDR3, the DNA is TGTGCCAGCAGTGGGGGCGGATACGAGCAGTACTTC. Residues: CASSGGGYEQYF. The V gene is TRBV2, the J gene TRBJ2-7; a weak D match, TRBD1 (5 bases). Germline values: CDR1 SNHLY, CDR2 FYNNEI. The V and J ends lost 4 bases and 4 bases respectively, with 8 bases between them. This CDR3 comprises 12 residues.

This clone was observed a single time. The rearrangement joins TRBV5-1 to TRBJ2-1; D perhaps matches TRBD2 (5 bases). Germline V gives CDR1 SGHRS, CDR2 YFSETQ. The CDR3 spans 14 residues. Trimming stripped 7 bases from V and 3 bases from J, with 14 bases between. CDR3 protein: CASASGWDYNEQFF. The CDR3 DNA reads TGCGCCAGCGCATCGGGGTGGGACTACAATGAGCAGTTCTTC. The complete variable domain, with remaining parts taken from reference TRBV5-1 and TRBJ2-1, reads KAGVTQTPRYLIKTRGQQVTLSCSPISGHRSVSWYQQTPGQGLQFLFEYFSETQRNKGNFPGRFSGRQFSNSRSEMNVSTLELGDSALYLCASASGWDYNEQFFGPGTRLTVL.

The chain uses TRBV12-3 or TRBV12-4 and TRBJ2-7; D perhaps matches TRBD1 (6 bases). This CDR3 has 13 residues. Trimming removed 3 bases from V and 3 bases from J, with 9 bases in between. The CDR3: CASSLTGDYEQYF. CDR3 bases: TGTGCCAGCAGTTTGACAGGAGACTACGAGCAGTACTTC.

The chain recombines TRBV13 with TRBJ1-5; D may be TRBD1 (5 bases). The CDR3 length is 14 residues. Germline V gene lookup returns CDR1 PRHDT and CDR2 FYEKMQ (reference sequence). V lost 5 bases, J lost 4 bases, and 12 bases lay in between. The CDR3 DNA reads TGTGCCAGCAGCCGCAGGGATGCGAATCAGCCCCAGCATTTT. It encodes CASSRRDANQPQHF.

The V gene is TRBV18, the J gene TRBJ2-3, with 15 bases fitting TRBD2. Per germline, CDR1 KGHSH and CDR2 LQKENI. The CDR3 totals 16 residues. The ends lost 2 bases at V and 6 bases at J; junction bases unmatched: 3. The chain's CDR3 is CASSPRTSGGVDTQYF. For the CDR3, the DNA is TGTGCCAGCTCACCAAGGACTAGCGGGGGGGTTGATACGCAGTATTTT.

The V call is TRBV30, the J call TRBJ1-2, with 9 bases aligning to TRBD1. This CDR3 is 13 amino acids long. V lost 3 bases, J lost 6 bases, and 5 bases stayed unmatched. Germline V gene lookup returns CDR1 GTSNPN and CDR2 SVGIG (reference sequence). In nucleotides, the CDR3 is TGTGCCTGGAGGACAGGGGGGATTCATGGCTACACCTTC. This codes for CAWRTGGIHGYTF.

The count of this clone is one. This rearrangement joins TRBV6-5 to TRBJ2-7; D is undetermined. The CDR3 has 13 residues. Germline-derived CDR1 and CDR2 are MNHEY and SVGAGI. V dropped 6 bases and J dropped 2 bases, with 11 bases sitting between them. The CDR3 region is CASRTRYPYEQYF. In nucleotides, the CDR3 is TGTGCCAGCAGAACCAGGTATCCCTACGAGCAGTACTTC.

In its sample, this clone was seen once. The chain recombines TRBV9 with TRBJ1-3; 9 positions agree with TRBD1. Germline values: CDR1 SGDLS, CDR2 YYNGEE. V was clipped by 4 bases and J by 0 bases; unmatched bases: 2. The CDR3 totals 15 residues. The CDR3 DNA reads as TGTGCCAGCAGCCTGACAGGGGGCTCTGGAAACACCATATATTTT. Protein product: CASSLTGGSGNTIYF.

This chain links TRBV6-1 with TRBJ1-2, with 10 bases matching TRBD1. The V and J ends lost 3 bases and 4 bases, in that order; junction bases with no gene match: 8. From germline, CDR1 is MNHNS and CDR2 SASEGT. The CDR3 is 16 residues long. The CDR3 sequence: CASSDPGTGDSYGYTF. In DNA form, the CDR3 reads TGTGCCAGCAGTGATCCCGGGACAGGGGATAGCTATGGCTACACCTTC.

CDR3 coding DNA: TGCGCCAGCAGCTTAACAGGGTGGGACTCTGGGGCCAACGTCCTGACTTTC. It specifies CASSLTGWDSGANVLTF. The rearrangement uses TRBV5-1 and TRBJ2-6; tentatively, D is TRBD1 (6 bases). The length of the CDR3 is 17 residues. V was trimmed by 2 bases and J by 0 bases, leaving 12 bases between them. CDR1 SGHRS and CDR2 YFSETQ come from the germline V gene.

Only a few counts were recorded for this clone. The junction differs from germline at one of its ends, possibly a read error. The chain carries TRBV30 and TRBJ1-2; a weak D match, TRBD1 (5 bases). The CDR3 consists of 13 residues. Germline assignment: CDR1 GTSNPN and CDR2 SVGIG (reference sequence). The DNA for the CDR3 is TGTGCCTGGAGTCCGCAGGGTAACTCTGGCTACACCTTC. Its protein product is CAWSPQGNSGYTF.

The chain links TRBV19 to TRBJ2-7, with D hard to call. Germline lookup yields CDR1 LNHDA and CDR2 SQIVND (reference sequence). V lost 5 bases and J 3 bases, leaving 2 bases between the germline ends. The CDR3 has 10 residues. CDR3: CASSYYEQYF. The CDR3 DNA sequence: TGTGCCAGTAGTTACTACGAGCAGTACTTC.

The gene calls are TRBV30 and TRBJ2-3; TRBD2 matches at 7 bases. The ends lost 0 bases at V and 6 bases at J; junction bases unmatched: 9. The CDR3 spans 15 residues. Germline CDR1 is GTSNPN and CDR2 is SVGIG (reference sequence). Written as DNA, the CDR3 is TGTGCCTGGAGTGTCGGTGGGGGGGGTAAGGATACGCAGTATTTT. Translating it yields CAWSVGGGGKDTQYF.

The V gene is TRBV28, the J gene TRBJ1-4; no reliable D call. Trimming removed 2 bases at V and 8 bases at J, with 12 bases between. This CDR3 region has 14 residues. Per germline, CDR1 MDHEN and CDR2 SYDVKM. CDR3 sequence: CASSLDPMREKLFF. The CDR3 nucleotides are TGTGCCAGCAGTTTAGACCCAATGAGGGAAAAACTGTTTTTT.

In DNA form, the CDR3 reads TGCAGCGTTGAAGTTTCGGTGCCCCTCCGCACAGATACGCAGTATTTT. Its protein product is CSVEVSVPLRTDTQYF. The chain recombines TRBV29-1 with TRBJ2-3, with D uncertain. The CDR3 runs to 16 residues. The germline gives CDR1 SQVTM, CDR2 ANQGSEA. V lost 1 base and J lost 1, with 15 bases in between.

The chain has TRBV3-1 (or the pseudogene TRBV3-2) and TRBJ2-1; TRBD2 matches at 7 bases. V was clipped by 0 bases and J by 3 bases; unmatched bases: 8. Germline CDR1 is LGHDT and CDR2 is YNNKEL (reference sequence). This CDR3 contains 17 residues. CDR3: CASSQDLARGGYNEQFF. In nucleotides, the CDR3 is TGTGCCAGCAGCCAAGATCTTGCCCGCGGGGGCTACAATGAGCAGTTCTTC.

The gene calls are TRBV6-6 and TRBJ2-1; D remains unclear. Trimming removed 8 bases from V and 9 bases from J, with 17 bases in between. Germline assignment: CDR1 MNHNY and CDR2 SVGAGI (reference sequence). The CDR3 runs 13 residues. CDR3 coding DNA: TGTGCCAGCGCGCTAGTGCCGTCTGGTGAGCAGTTCTTC. This encodes CASALVPSGEQFF.

The gene calls are TRBV5-1 and TRBJ2-1, with TRBD1 as a possible D gene (5 bases). This CDR3 is built from 17 residues. In germline, CDR1 is SGHRS, CDR2 YFSETQ. With 1 base removed from V and 3 bases from J, the gap between germline ends came to 17 bases. The CDR3 spells CASSLNLAGSVYNEQFF. Here the CDR3 DNA reads TGCGCCAGCAGCTTGAATTTAGCAGGGTCAGTCTACAATGAGCAGTTCTTC.

The V call is TRBV7-8, the J call TRBJ1-5; 9 bases line up with TRBD1. Germline-derived CDR1 and CDR2 are SGHVS and FQNEAQ. The J segment lost 5 bases and the V segment lost 5 bases, leaving 10 bases of the junction unmatched. This CDR3 has 16 residues. In DNA form, the CDR3 reads TGTGCCAGCAGCCCGTGGGACAGGGAGTCCGATCAGCCCCAGCATTTT. As protein: CASSPWDRESDQPQHF.

The chain has TRBV12-3 or TRBV12-4 and TRBJ1-1; 7 nucleotides line up with TRBD1. The CDR3 is 13 residues long. Losses at the gene ends were 8 bases for V and 1 base for J; bases not matched to a gene: 4. The CDR3 nucleotides are TGTGCCAGCGGCAGACAGGGGAACACTGAAGCTTTCTTT. Amino acids: CASGRQGNTEAFF.

This clone was seen a single time. V and J are TRBV5-1 and TRBJ2-3, with a weak D call TRBD2 (6 bases). In germline, CDR1 is SGHRS, CDR2 YFSETQ. Trimming shortened V by 4 bases and J by 2 bases, and 11 bases separated the two germline ends. The CDR3 contains 14 residues. The CDR3 DNA is TGCGCCAGCAGCCCGACTAGAGTCACAGATACGCAGTATTTT. Amino acid sequence: CASSPTRVTDTQYF.

The chain couples TRBV3-1 (or the pseudogene TRBV3-2) to TRBJ1-2; a weak D match, TRBD1 (5 bases). CDR3 size: 14 residues. The germline V gene encodes CDR1 LGHDT and CDR2 YNNKEL (reference sequence). Trimming took off 0 bases at V and 4 bases at J, with 9 bases between the two ends. Written as DNA, the CDR3 is TGTGCCAGCAGCCAAGAACAGGTGCCCTATGGCTACACCTTC. As protein: CASSQEQVPYGYTF.

The chain is built from TRBV4-2 and TRBJ2-1; TRBD1 matches 7 bases. Trimming removed 4 bases from V and 3 bases from J; junction bases left unmatched: 6. The CDR3 contains 15 residues. Germline lookup yields CDR1 LGHNA and CDR2 YNFKEQ. In nucleotides, the CDR3 is TGTGCCAGCAGCCGCCGACAGGGAGACTACAATGAGCAGTTCTTC. Residues: CASSRRQGDYNEQFF.